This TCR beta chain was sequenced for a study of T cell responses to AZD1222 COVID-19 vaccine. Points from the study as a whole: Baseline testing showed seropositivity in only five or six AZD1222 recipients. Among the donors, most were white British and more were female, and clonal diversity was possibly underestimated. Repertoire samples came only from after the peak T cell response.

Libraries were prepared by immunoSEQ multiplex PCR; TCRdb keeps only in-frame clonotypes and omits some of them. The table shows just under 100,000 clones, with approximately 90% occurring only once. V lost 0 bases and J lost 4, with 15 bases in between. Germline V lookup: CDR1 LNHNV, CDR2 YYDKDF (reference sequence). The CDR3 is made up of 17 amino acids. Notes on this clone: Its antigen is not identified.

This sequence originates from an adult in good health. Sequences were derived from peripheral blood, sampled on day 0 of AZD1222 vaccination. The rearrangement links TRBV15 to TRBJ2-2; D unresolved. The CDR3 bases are TGTGCCACCAGCAGAGACTCGACGGCGTTACTCACCGGGGAGCTGTTTTTT. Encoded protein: CATSRDSTALLTGELFF.